This TCR beta chain stems from a study of T cell responses to AZD1222 COVID-19 vaccine. The table came from immunoSEQ multiplex PCR; TCRdb's copy has only in-frame clones and leaves some out. This table holds more than 70,000 clones, 70% to 90% found once. The count of this clone is one. Its antigen remains unknown. Study-wide results and caveats: In a largely white British group with more females than males, clonal diversity was possibly underestimated. The study found vaccine-associated CD4 TCRs spanning spike, dominant at 160-218 and 743-854. The reported proportion of spike-specific TCRs targeting unmutated variant regions was nearly half.

Sequenced material: peripheral blood, taken on day 0 of AZD1222 vaccination. This receptor was taken from an adult in good health.

The CDR3 sequence: CASSLDVWDTEAFF. The CDR3 DNA sequence: TGTGCCAGCAGCCTGGACGTGTGGGACACTGAAGCTTTCTTT. This sequence joins TRBV7-3 and TRBJ1-1; D ambiguous. Germline V lookup: CDR1 SGHTA, CDR2 FQGTGA. V lost 5 bases and J 3 bases, leaving 13 bases between the germline ends. CDR3 length: 14 residues.